This passage covers 25 T cell receptor beta chains from one sample sequenced in a study of regulatory T cells in long-lasting Graves disease. Construction of TCR beta libraries relied on iRepertoire HTBI primers and on Arm-PCR targeting CDR3 regions. TCRdb independently ran MiXCR on the multiplex PCR reads; one entry per CDR3 protein. The table records some 600,000 distinct CDR3 sequences, about 16% of them present only once. As to time point: newly diagnosed GD, antithyroid drugs for less than 3 months. With RNA extracted from PBMCs as input, the TCR library was made. The same sample was also studied in work on T cells in Graves' hyperthyroidism and ophthalmopathy.

The sample consisted of peripheral blood mononuclear cells (PBMCs), taken at new diagnosis, from a patient treated with antithyroid drugs. All receptors come from a man younger than 35 with Graves disease.

This clonotype was picked up many times. The J gene is TRBJ2-7, the V gene TRBV2; 11 bases are a match to TRBD2. Germline V gives CDR1 SNHLY, CDR2 FYNNEI. This CDR3 spans 15 amino acids. J was trimmed by 5 bases and V by 5 bases; bases with no gene match: 8. The CDR3: CASSLTSGVSNEQYF. CDR3 DNA sequence: TGTGCCAGCAGTCTGACTAGCGGGGTATCTAACGAGCAGTACTTC.

The V gene is TRBV13, the J gene TRBJ2-2; D may be TRBD1 (6 bases). Germline assignment: CDR1 PRHDT and CDR2 FYEKMQ (reference sequence). This CDR3 region has 15 residues. V lost 11 bases to trimming and J lost 6 bases, with 22 bases between them. CDR3 sequence: CAAARPGVKAGELFF. The CDR3, as DNA: TGTGCCGCGGCCAGGCCAGGGGTGAAGGCCGGGGAGCTGTTTTTT. The entire variable domain, with the rest obtained from reference TRBV13 and TRBJ2-2, is as follows: AAGVIQSPRHLIKEKRETATLKCYPIPRHDTVYWYQQGPGQDPQFLISFYEKMQSDKGSIPDRFSAQQFSDYHSELNMSSLELGDSALYFCAAARPGVKAGELFFGEGSRLTVL.

This clonotype has a handful of counts. This chain joins TRBV10-2 and TRBJ2-1; 8 bases are shared with TRBD2. Losses at the gene ends were 4 bases for V and 7 bases for J; bases not matched to a gene: 12. The CDR3 sequence is 16 residues long. Germline loops: CDR1 WSHSY, CDR2 SAAADI. CDR3 loop: CASSGTSLHRRNEQFF. DNA for the CDR3: TGCGCCAGCAGTGGGACTAGCCTTCACAGACGGAATGAGCAGTTCTTC.

The chain links TRBV6-5 to TRBJ1-2; D gene unclear. This CDR3 is 12 amino acids long. V was cut by 3 bases and J by 3 bases, with 5 bases left in between. Germline values: CDR1 MNHEY, CDR2 SVGAGI. CDR3 DNA: TGTGCCAGCAGTTATAAGGACTATGGCTACACCTTC. Translation gives CASSYKDYGYTF.

The sample holds many counts of this clonotype. The chain couples TRBV28 to TRBJ1-1; 8 bases fit TRBD1. The V and J ends lost 10 bases and 5 bases, in that order; junction bases with no gene match: 9. Germline CDR1 and CDR2: MDHEN and SYDVKM. This CDR3 is built from 13 residues. Here the CDR3 DNA reads TGTGCCACGATACAGGGGGAGCGGACTGAAGCTTTCTTT. It specifies CATIQGERTEAFF.

In regard to this clonotype: A read error may explain this, as a much larger clone is one base away. The rearrangement uses TRBV12-3 or TRBV12-4 and TRBJ2-7; D might be TRBD2 (6 bases). The CDR3 loop spans 15 amino acids. The CDR3 DNA reads as TGTGCCAGCAGCCATTACAGACTAGACACCTACGAGCAGCACTTC. Its protein is CASSHYRLDTYEQHF.

This clonotype was observed at least ten times. The chain joins TRBV5-6 to TRBJ2-1; unclear D gene. The CDR3 covers 13 residues. Germline CDR1 is SGHDT and CDR2 is YYEEEE. The germline V and J ends were trimmed by 0 bases and 6 bases, with 7 bases remaining between them. The chain's CDR3 is CASSLARGNEQFF. CDR3 sequence (DNA): TGTGCCAGCAGCTTGGCCAGAGGCAATGAGCAGTTCTTC.

There are a few counts of this clonotype. The chain links TRBV10-3 to TRBJ2-1; 9 nucleotides agree with TRBD2. The length of the CDR3 is 17 residues. Germline-derived CDR1 and CDR2 are ENHRY and SYGVKD. The J segment lost 4 bases and the V segment lost 2 bases, leaving 9 bases of the junction unmatched. This CDR3 reads CAISELIAGDYYNEQFF. In DNA, the CDR3 is TGTGCCATCAGTGAGCTTATAGCGGGAGACTATTACAATGAGCAGTTCTTC.

The chain carries TRBV6-2 or TRBV6-3 and TRBJ1-2; D gene unclear. This CDR3 is 14 amino acids long. V was pared by 2 bases and J by 4 bases, with 11 bases between. Germline CDR1 and CDR2: MNHEY and SVGEGT. This CDR3 is CASSYRGRGYGYTF. The CDR3 region has the DNA TGTGCCAGCAGTTACCGGGGTCGTGGCTATGGCTACACCTTC.

This clonotype was picked up a small number of times. The V gene is TRBV19, the J gene TRBJ1-2; no clear D gene. This CDR3 region has 14 residues. The V end lost 5 bases, the J end lost 7 bases, and 17 bases lay between the germline ends. The germline V gene encodes CDR1 LNHDA and CDR2 SQIVND (reference sequence). CDR3 in amino acids: CASSLSRIRSGYTF. For the CDR3, the DNA is TGTGCCAGTAGTCTAAGTCGGATAAGAAGTGGCTACACCTTC.

This clonotype was seen repeatedly, ten times or more. The chain recombines TRBV9 with TRBJ2-7; D not resolved. The CDR3 runs to 12 residues. Germline V gene lookup returns CDR1 SGDLS and CDR2 YYNGEE. V lost 5 bases and J 6 bases, leaving 12 bases between the germline ends. Here the CDR3 reads CASSPTPLEQYF. The CDR3 DNA reads TGTGCCAGCAGTCCAACCCCGCTCGAGCAGTACTTC.

The sample holds many counts of this clonotype. The chain recombines TRBV6-2 or TRBV6-3 with TRBJ2-7, with 15 bases identical to TRBD2. The germline CDR1 and CDR2 sequences are MNHEY and SVGEGT. The CDR3 extends over 16 amino acids. V shed 7 bases, J shed 7 bases, and the junction held 11 bases outside the gene matches. CDR3 nucleotide sequence: TGTGCCAGCATTGGGACTAGCGGGAGGTGGGTCGGGGAGCAGTACTTC. Amino acids: CASIGTSGRWVGEQYF.

The chain carries TRBV20-1 and TRBJ2-7; 7 nucleotides align to TRBD2. The CDR3 is made up of 15 amino acids. Trimming took 5 bases from V and 7 from J; bases not matched to a gene: 17. CDR1 is DFQATT and CDR2 is SNEGSKA in the germline V gene (reference sequence). Here the CDR3 reads CSASGTNDLLGEQYF. In nucleotides, the CDR3 is TGCAGTGCTTCCGGGACTAACGACCTCTTGGGAGAGCAGTACTTC.

Ten or more counts support this clonotype. J is TRBJ2-5 and V is TRBV6-1; TRBD1 might be the D (5 bases). The germline CDR1 and CDR2 sequences are MNHNS and SASEGT. V lost 5 bases and J lost 4, with 26 bases in between. This CDR3 is 18 amino acids long. This CDR3 is CASSLTFRTGPLRETQYF. As DNA, the CDR3 is TGTGCCAGCAGTCTAACATTTCGTACAGGCCCTCTGAGAGAGACCCAGTACTTC.

This clonotype was detected only a few times. The V call is TRBV18, the J call TRBJ1-4; no definite D call. Trimming removed 1 base at V and 7 bases at J, with 19 bases between. CDR1 is KGHSH and CDR2 is LQKENI in the germline V gene. CDR3 length: 17 amino acids. CDR3 amino acids: CASSPQDPGSSGEKLFF. CDR3 bases: TGTGCCAGCTCACCACAAGATCCGGGGAGCTCCGGTGAAAAACTGTTTTTT.

This chain uses TRBV12-3 or TRBV12-4 with TRBJ2-2; 11 nucleotides agree with TRBD2. V gave up 6 bases and J gave up 2 bases; unmatched junction bases: 2. The CDR3 totals 15 residues. The CDR3 sequence is CASRGLAVNTGELFF. CDR3 DNA sequence: TGTGCCAGCAGGGGACTAGCGGTCAACACCGGGGAGCTGTTTTTT.

The sample holds many counts of this clonotype. The J gene is TRBJ1-1, the V gene TRBV19; D gene ambiguous. Germline CDR1 and CDR2: LNHDA and SQIVND (reference sequence). V gave up 7 bases and J gave up 8 bases, with 14 bases separating them. This CDR3 has 12 amino acids. The DNA of the CDR3 is TGTGCCAGTAAGGAGGGTTCGAGGGAAGCTTTCTTT. Translated, it gives CASKEGSREAFF.

The gene calls are TRBV5-6 and TRBJ2-7, with D maybe TRBD1 (5 bases). Germline V gene sequence: CDR1 SGHDT, CDR2 YYEEEE. Trimming removed 5 bases from V and 0 bases from J, with 12 bases in between. This CDR3 has 14 residues. The CDR3 loop reads CASSFGRASYEQYF. CDR3 nucleotide sequence: TGTGCCAGCAGTTTCGGCAGGGCCTCCTACGAGCAGTACTTC.

A few counts support this clonotype. CDR3 residues: CASLPRDGLLSNYGYTF. CDR3 sequence (DNA): TGTGCCAGTCTCCCCCGGGACGGACTACTATCTAACTATGGCTACACCTTC. This chain connects TRBV19 to TRBJ1-2, with a tentative D call TRBD1 (5 bases). This CDR3 has 17 amino acids. Deletions cut 8 bases from V and 0 bases from J, with 22 bases between. CDR1 and CDR2 (germline): LNHDA, SQIVND (reference sequence).

This clonotype came up many times. The chain has TRBV2 and TRBJ1-2; D possibly corresponds to TRBD1 (5 bases). The CDR3 is 14 residues long. Germline CDR1 reads SNHLY; CDR2 reads FYNNEI. Trimming took 0 bases from V and 8 from J, leaving 13 bases between them. CDR3 loop: CASSEARGGRGYTF. The DNA for the CDR3 is TGTGCCAGCAGTGAAGCGCGTGGGGGACGCGGCTACACCTTC.

The chain carries TRBV6-2 or TRBV6-3 and TRBJ2-1; TRBD2 agrees at 14 bases. Trimming at V came to 10 bases and at J to 1 base, leaving 18 bases not matched to a gene. This CDR3 comprises 20 residues. Germline-derived CDR1 and CDR2 are MNHEY and SVGEGT. CDR3 sequence: CAITISPGTSGSGSYNEQFF. Here the CDR3 DNA reads TGTGCCATTACAATATCCCCAGGGACTAGCGGGAGTGGGTCCTACAATGAGCAGTTCTTC.

Ten or more counts support this clonotype. The chain recombines TRBV7-2 with TRBJ1-2; D call uncertain. CDR3 length: 15 residues. CDR1 and CDR2 (germline): SGHTA, FQGNSA. Trimming cost V 7 bases and J 4 bases, with 19 bases left between them. The CDR3 DNA reads TGTGCCAGCACCCCCGGAGCGACACATCTCTATGGCTACACCTTC. Translation gives CASTPGATHLYGYTF.

There are a few counts of this clonotype. The chain couples TRBV10-2 to TRBJ2-3; D perhaps matches TRBD2 (5 bases). CDR1 and CDR2 from the germline V gene are WSHSY and SAAADI. V was clipped by 6 bases and J by 1 base, with 8 bases between them. The CDR3 covers 13 residues. The CDR3 bases are TGCGCCAGCAGGGGAGCGGGCACAGATACGCAGTATTTT. As protein: CASRGAGTDTQYF.

This clonotype was counted between two and nine times. J is TRBJ2-1 and V is TRBV28, with 11 nucleotides matching TRBD1. This CDR3 is built from 14 residues. CDR1 is MDHEN, CDR2 SYDVKM, per germline. Germline trimming cut 5 bases from V and 12 bases from J; bases unmatched to any gene: 9. The CDR3 DNA follows: TGTGCCAGCAGTCCCACCGGGACAGGGGGTGCGCAGTTCTTC. It specifies CASSPTGTGGAQFF.

In this sample, this clonotype turned up many times. This chain joins TRBV27 and TRBJ2-5; TRBD2 is a possible D gene (6 bases). The CDR3 consists of 16 residues. V shed 3 bases and J shed 2 bases, with 16 bases lying between them. CDR1 is MNHEY and CDR2 is SMNVEV in the germline V gene (reference sequence). The CDR3 spells CASSLGVAATQETQYF. In nucleotides, the CDR3 is TGTGCCAGCAGTTTGGGGGTAGCGGCGACTCAAGAGACCCAGTACTTC.